This T cell receptor beta chain was identified during a study of Graves' ophthalmopathy and Graves' hyperthyroidism. Overall study findings and caveats: In blood, most expanded thyroid clonotypes above 0.001 frequency were also detected.

The CDR3 spans 15 residues. The ends lost 4 bases at V and 7 bases at J; junction bases unmatched: 11. In germline, CDR1 is MNHNS, CDR2 SASEGT. RNA transcripts yielded amplified TCR beta CDR3 regions. The workflow started with a first-round RT-PCR run with HTBI primers and then moved on to a second-round multiplex PCR. Each CDR3 protein is one row after TCRdb ran MiXCR on the multiplex PCR reads. The sample contains about 480,000 distinct CDR3 sequences, around an eighth of which appear only once. This clonotype was counted ten times or more. Its antigen is not known. This TCR was sampled from a woman between 25 and 40 years old with Graves' ophthalmopathy. The V and J genes are TRBV6-1 and TRBJ1-1; 8 bases fit TRBD1. Material: blood. The CDR3 DNA sequence: TGTGCCAGCAGTGCCAACAGGGGGGGGCGGGGTGAAGCTTTCTTT. Its protein is CASSANRGGRGEAFF.